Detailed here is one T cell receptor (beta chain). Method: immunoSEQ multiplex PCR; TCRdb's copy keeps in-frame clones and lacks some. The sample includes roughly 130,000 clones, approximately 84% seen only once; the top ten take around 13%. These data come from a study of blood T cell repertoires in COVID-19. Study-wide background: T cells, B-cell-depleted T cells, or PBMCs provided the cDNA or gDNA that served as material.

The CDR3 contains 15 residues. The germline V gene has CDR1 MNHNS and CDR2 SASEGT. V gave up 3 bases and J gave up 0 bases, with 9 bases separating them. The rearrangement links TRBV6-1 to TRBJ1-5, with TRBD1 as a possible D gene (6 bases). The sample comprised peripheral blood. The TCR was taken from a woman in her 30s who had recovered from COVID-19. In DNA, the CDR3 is TGTGCCAGCAGTGATAACAGGGTTAGCAATCAGCCCCAGCATTTT. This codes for CASSDNRVSNQPQHF.